This TCR beta chain was obtained from a study of shared clonotypes between healthy human individuals. As for the study in general: Each donor contributed plates that comprised three CD4 naive, three CD4 memory, two CD8 naive and one CD8 memory.

This table comes from immunoSEQ multiplex PCR, and its TCRdb copy is limited to in-frame clones, with some not included. Here the sample spans fewer than 3 million clones, roughly 92% being singletons. The germline V gene has CDR1 MDHEN and CDR2 SYDVKM. This CDR3 is 13 amino acids long. V was trimmed by 3 bases and J by 6 bases, leaving 11 bases between them. The gene calls are TRBV28 and TRBJ1-2; D gene unclear. The origin of this receptor is a young man in good health. Some clones in this sample may be carry-over from other donors' samples. The source material was naive CD4+ T cells from PBMCs. Documented subset: CD45RA+ positively selected. The CDR3 loop reads CASSFLGLDGYTF. The CDR3 DNA reads TGTGCCAGCAGTTTTTTAGGTTTGGATGGCTACACCTTC.